Following are 14 T cell receptor beta chains from one sample sequenced in a study of cytomegalovirus exposure and HLA in healthy donors. The primer mix had 60 Vbeta and 13 Jbeta primers. Assay used: immunoSEQ multiplex PCR; TCRdb lists only in-frame clones, some missing. The table shows 90,000 to 120,000 clones, with around 75% occurring only once. Input material: PBMCs. These receptors were collected from a woman younger than 35 in good health and CMV-seropositive.

The chain links TRBV11-2 to TRBJ2-7, with TRBD1 matching 7 bases. Germline lookup yields CDR1 SGHAT and CDR2 FQNNGV. V lost 5 bases, J lost 0 bases, and 4 bases stayed unmatched. The length of the CDR3 is 14 residues. CDR3 sequence reads: CASSGTVHSYEQYF. The CDR3 DNA reads as TGTGCCAGCAGCGGGACAGTTCACTCCTACGAGCAGTACTTC.

The chain is built from TRBV27 and TRBJ2-7, with 7 positions matching TRBD2. Germline CDR1 and CDR2: MNHEY and SMNVEV (reference sequence). This CDR3 region has 16 residues. Trimming cost V 0 bases and J 0 bases; bases outside gene matches: 5. In DNA form, the CDR3 reads TGTGCCAGCAGTTTATCTGGCGGGAGAGGCTCCTACGAGCAGTACTTC. This translates into CASSLSGGRGSYEQYF.

The chain joins TRBV5-6 to TRBJ2-3, with 8 bases fitting TRBD2. After removal of 4 bases from V and 4 bases from J, the junction contained 5 bases not matched to a gene. Germline CDR1 SGHDT, CDR2 YYEEEE. The CDR3 sequence is 14 residues long. The CDR3, as DNA: TGTGCCAGCAGCAGAGGGACTAGGGCAGATACGCAGTATTTT. Translation: CASSRGTRADTQYF.

This chain uses TRBV28 with TRBJ2-6; tentative D call: TRBD2 (5 bases). The V end was cut by 6 bases, the J end by 1 base, with 10 bases between. The CDR3 contains 15 residues. Germline-derived CDR1 and CDR2 are MDHEN and SYDVKM. The CDR3 here is CASSQDSSGANVLTF. The CDR3 DNA sequence: TGTGCCAGCAGCCAGGACTCATCTGGGGCCAACGTCCTGACTTTC.

The table lists this clone with a few counts. This chain connects TRBV9 to TRBJ1-1; weak D call: TRBD1 (5 bases). Per the germline V gene, CDR1 is SGDLS and CDR2 is YYNGEE. CDR3 length equals 15 residues. The V and J ends lost 4 bases and 1 base respectively, with 14 bases between them. CDR3 sequence reads: CASSLRGHTNTEAFF. CDR3 DNA sequence: TGTGCCAGCAGCCTGAGAGGACACACGAACACTGAAGCTTTCTTT.

This chain links TRBV7-9 with TRBJ1-2; a weak D match, TRBD1 (6 bases). The CDR3 length is 13 residues. With 5 bases removed from V and 3 bases from J, the gap between germline ends came to 10 bases. CDR1 is SEHNR, CDR2 FQNEAQ, per germline (reference sequence). CDR3 nucleotides: TGTGCCAGCAGCCCGACAGGAGACTATGGCTACACCTTC. It specifies CASSPTGDYGYTF. Complete variable domain (other parts from reference TRBV7-9 and TRBJ1-2): DTGVSQNPRHKITKRGQNVTFRCDPISEHNRLYWYRQTLGQGPEFLTYFQNEAQLEKSRLLSDRFSAERPKGSFSTLEIQRTEQGDSAMYLCASSPTGDYGYTFGSGTRLTVV.

J is TRBJ1-2 and V is TRBV15; tentative D call: TRBD1 (5 bases). Per the germline V gene, CDR1 is LNHNV and CDR2 is YYDKDF (reference sequence). The V end was cut by 0 bases, the J end by 5 bases, with 16 bases between. The CDR3 has 16 residues. In DNA, the CDR3 is TGTGCCACCAGCAGAGATGGGATAAGCAGGGCGTATGGCTACACCTTC. Translating gives CATSRDGISRAYGYTF.

This clone was detected only a few times. The sample contains more than one DNA sequence encoding this CDR3. CDR3 DNA sequence: TGCGCCAGCAGCCAAGATTCGGGGAATGAGCAGTTCTTC. Its translation is CASSQDSGNEQFF. The chain recombines TRBV4-3 with TRBJ2-1; maybe TRBD2 (5 bases). The CDR3 has 13 amino acids. The V end lost 0 bases, the J end lost 7 bases, and 7 bases lay between the germline ends. From germline, CDR1 is LGHNA and CDR2 YSLEER.

The V call is TRBV29-1, the J call TRBJ2-5, with 8 bases fitting TRBD2. There are 15 residues in the CDR3. Germline assignment: CDR1 SQVTM and CDR2 ANQGSEA. J gave up 4 bases and V 2 bases, and 9 bases lay outside the gene matches. The CDR3 bases are TGCAGCGTTGAAAGGGTCCGGGAGGGAGGAGAGACCCAGTACTTC. It codes for CSVERVREGGETQYF.

CDR3 amino acids: CASAQSHGQSLGEQYF. The DNA of the CDR3 is TGTGCCAGCGCCCAGAGTCATGGACAGAGCCTAGGCGAGCAGTACTTC. The gene calls are TRBV7-3 and TRBJ2-7; tentatively, D is TRBD1 (6 bases). This CDR3 comprises 16 residues. Per germline, CDR1 SGHTA and CDR2 FQGTGA. With 8 bases removed from V and 6 bases from J, the gap between germline ends came to 26 bases.

This clone has only a few counts. This rearrangement joins TRBV28 to TRBJ2-3; 7 bases fit TRBD1. CDR1 and CDR2 (germline): MDHEN, SYDVKM. The CDR3 contains 16 residues. The trim removed 6 bases at V and 2 bases at J, leaving 11 bases unmatched. The CDR3 nucleotides are TGTGCCAGCAGCCGAAGACAGGGAATTTTCACAGATACGCAGTATTTT. Residues: CASSRRQGIFTDTQYF.

The chain carries TRBV14 and TRBJ2-7; perhaps TRBD2 as D (6 bases). The length of the CDR3 is 15 residues. V lost 1 base to trimming and J lost 2 bases, with 12 bases between them. Per germline, CDR1 SGHDN and CDR2 FVKESK. DNA for the CDR3: TGTGCCAGCAGCCAAGCGTGGGGCGGGACCTACGAGCAGTACTTC. As protein: CASSQAWGGTYEQYF.

The chain is built from TRBV9 and TRBJ2-7; 7 bases are shared with TRBD2. With V trimmed by 1 base and J by 3 bases, 10 bases remained unmatched. Per germline, CDR1 SGDLS and CDR2 YYNGEE. The CDR3 has 16 amino acids. In DNA form, the CDR3 reads TGTGCCAGCAGCGTAAATTCTGATAGCGGGTTCTACGAGCAGTACTTC. This translates into CASSVNSDSGFYEQYF.

This clone was counted between two and nine times. The V call is TRBV25-1, the J call TRBJ1-5; TRBD1 is a possible D gene (6 bases). CDR1 and CDR2 (germline): MGHDK, SYGVNS. Trimming pared 6 bases from V and 7 bases from J, leaving 16 bases between. This CDR3 contains 14 residues. CDR3 amino acids: CASRPNREGQPQHF. The CDR3 coding sequence is TGTGCCAGCAGACCCAACAGGGAGGGACAGCCCCAGCATTTT.